Listed below are T cell receptor beta chains from one sample, sequenced in a study of blood T cell repertoires in COVID-19. The table came from immunoSEQ multiplex PCR; TCRdb's copy has only in-frame clones and leaves some out. The table lists around 310,000 clones, around 90% of them singletons, with roughly 7.3% in the top ten. Specimen: peripheral blood. These receptors came from a woman younger than 45 with COVID-19, enrolled during active disease. Both conserved end residues are part of each CDR3. A D gene is named only where the DNA matches it firmly. Some rows have no size entry. The others give once, few or many, or a class for an expanded clone.

clone size: .
V gene: TRBV29-1
D gene: TRBD1
J gene: TRBJ2-3
CDR3 DNA: TGCAGCGTTCGGGACAGGGTGCGCACAGATACGCAGTATTTT
CDR3 protein: CSVRDRVRTDTQYF

clone size: .
V gene: TRBV11-3
D gene: TRBD2
J gene: TRBJ2-1
CDR3 DNA: TGTGCCAGCAGCCCGACTAGCGCGCACAATGAGCAGTTCTTC
CDR3 protein: CASSPTSAHNEQFF

clone size: .
V gene: TRBV25-1
D gene: TRBD1
J gene: TRBJ2-7
CDR3 DNA: TGTGCCAGCGGCCGGGACAGGAGGTACGAGCAGTACTTC
CDR3 protein: CASGRDRRYEQYF

clone size: .
V gene: TRBV30
D gene: .
J gene: TRBJ1-6
CDR3 DNA: TGTGCCTGGGCGCGGGGGCGGGGTTCACCCCTCCACTTT
CDR3 protein: CAWARGRGSPLHF

clone size: .
V gene: TRBV29-1
D gene: .
J gene: TRBJ1-2
CDR3 DNA: TGCAGCGCTTCCACGGAGAGGTACACCTTC
CDR3 protein: CSASTERYTF

clone size: few
V gene: TRBV13
D gene: .
J gene: TRBJ2-1
CDR3 DNA: TGTGCCAGCAGCTTAGTAGGCCAGGGCCACCCACTTTACAATGAGCAGTTCTTC
CDR3 protein: CASSLVGQGHPLYNEQFF

clone size: .
V gene: TRBV6-2/TRBV6-3
D gene: TRBD2
J gene: TRBJ2-1
CDR3 DNA: TGTGCCAGCAGTTACGTGCTAGCGGGAGGAAATGAGCAGTTCTTC
CDR3 protein: CASSYVLAGGNEQFF

clone size: .
V gene: TRBV5-6
D gene: TRBD1
J gene: TRBJ1-3
CDR3 DNA: TGTGCCAGCAGCTTAAGACAGGGTTCTGGAAACACCATATATTTT
CDR3 protein: CASSLRQGSGNTIYF

clone size: .
V gene: TRBV7-2
D gene: TRBD2
J gene: TRBJ2-1
CDR3 DNA: TGTGCCAGCACCCGACTAGCGGGAGGGTTAGGTGAGCAGTTCTTC
CDR3 protein: CASTRLAGGLGEQFF

clone size: .
V gene: TRBV2
D gene: .
J gene: TRBJ2-3
CDR3 DNA: TGTGCCAGCGGAGGGGACCGCACAGATACGCAGTATTTT
CDR3 protein: CASGGDRTDTQYF

clone size: .
V gene: TRBV3-1/TRBV3-2
D gene: .
J gene: TRBJ1-2
CDR3 DNA: TGTGCCAGCAGCCCCAACTCCGGGGAGGTTGGCTACACCTTC
CDR3 protein: CASSPNSGEVGYTF

clone size: .
V gene: TRBV11-2
D gene: .
J gene: TRBJ2-1
CDR3 DNA: TGTGCCAGCAGCTTAGACATGGCGGGGCGGCAGTTCTTC
CDR3 protein: CASSLDMAGRQFF

clone size: .
V gene: TRBV30
D gene: TRBD2
J gene: TRBJ2-5
CDR3 DNA: TGTGCCTGGAGTGTAGGACTAGCGGGATGGGAGACCCAGTACTTC
CDR3 protein: CAWSVGLAGWETQYF

clone size: .
V gene: TRBV6-5
D gene: TRBD2
J gene: TRBJ2-7
CDR3 DNA: TGTGCCAGCAGTTCCTCCAGCGGGAGACGACACTACGAGCAGTACTTC
CDR3 protein: CASSSSSGRRHYEQYF

clone size: .
V gene: TRBV7-8
D gene: TRBD2
J gene: TRBJ2-5
CDR3 DNA: TGTGCCAGCAGGGCGAGCGGGATCTCGGGGGAGACCCAGTACTTC
CDR3 protein: CASRASGISGETQYF

clone size: once
V gene: TRBV10-1
D gene: .
J gene: TRBJ1-4
CDR3 DNA: TGCGCCAGCAGTGAGGGGAGGGGAACTAATGAAAAACTGTTTTTT
CDR3 protein: CASSEGRGTNEKLFF

clone size: .
V gene: TRBV7-2
D gene: .
J gene: TRBJ1-2
CDR3 DNA: TGTGCCAGCAGCTTAGGCATAGCTGGAACCGGCTACACCTTC
CDR3 protein: CASSLGIAGTGYTF

clone size: .
V gene: TRBV10-3
D gene: TRBD1
J gene: TRBJ1-1
CDR3 DNA: TGTGCCATTAGACAGGGGGCTGAGGGTACTGAAGCTTTCTTT
CDR3 protein: CAIRQGAEGTEAFF

clone size: .
V gene: TRBV10-2
D gene: TRBD1
J gene: TRBJ1-5
CDR3 DNA: TGCGCCAGCACCGGACAGGGTGGCAATCAGCCCCAGCATTTT
CDR3 protein: CASTGQGGNQPQHF

clone size: .
V gene: TRBV10-3
D gene: .
J gene: TRBJ1-1
CDR3 DNA: TGTGCCATCACAGCGGGGAACCTGAACACTGAAGCTTTCTTT
CDR3 protein: CAITAGNLNTEAFF

clone size: .
V gene: TRBV19
D gene: .
J gene: TRBJ2-6
CDR3 DNA: TGTGCCAGTAGTATATCAGGGGCCCCTGGGGCCAACGTCCTGACTTTC
CDR3 protein: CASSISGAPGANVLTF

clone size: .
V gene: TRBV5-1
D gene: TRBD1
J gene: TRBJ1-1
CDR3 DNA: TGCGCCAGCAGCTTGGACCGGGACAGAGGGAACACTGAAGCTTTCTTT
CDR3 protein: CASSLDRDRGNTEAFF

clone size: .
V gene: TRBV5-1
D gene: .
J gene: TRBJ1-4
CDR3 DNA: TGCGCCAGCAGCTGGTGGCCGAATGAAAAACTGTTTTTT
CDR3 protein: CASSWWPNEKLFF

clone size: many
V gene: TRBV4-1
D gene: .
J gene: TRBJ2-7
CDR3 DNA: TGCGCCAGCAGCCAGGGCATAAACAACCACTACGAGCAGTACTTC
CDR3 protein: CASSQGINNHYEQYF

clone size: once
V gene: TRBV10-3
D gene: .
J gene: TRBJ2-7
CDR3 DNA: TGTGCCATCGGACCAGCGGGCCGCTCCTACGAGCAGTACTTC
CDR3 protein: CAIGPAGRSYEQYF

clone size: .
V gene: TRBV19
D gene: TRBD2
J gene: TRBJ2-7
CDR3 DNA: TGTGCCAGTAGTATAACTAGCGGGCCTACCTACGAGCAGTACTTC
CDR3 protein: CASSITSGPTYEQYF

clone size: .
V gene: TRBV14
D gene: .
J gene: TRBJ1-1
CDR3 DNA: TGTGCCAGCAGCCATAGCTTCGGGAGAGGAGCGAAGACTGAAGCTTTCTTT
CDR3 protein: CASSHSFGRGAKTEAFF

clone size: .
V gene: TRBV4-1
D gene: TRBD1
J gene: TRBJ2-7
CDR3 DNA: TGCGCCAGCAGCCAGGACCCGGGACAGATCTTCTACGAGCAGTACTTC
CDR3 protein: CASSQDPGQIFYEQYF

clone size: .
V gene: TRBV3-1/TRBV3-2
D gene: TRBD2
J gene: TRBJ2-3
CDR3 DNA: TGTGCCAGCAGCCTTTCTTTGCGGGGGGATACGCAGTATTTT
CDR3 protein: CASSLSLRGDTQYF

clone size: .
V gene: TRBV29-1
D gene: TRBD1
J gene: TRBJ1-1
CDR3 DNA: TGCAGCGCCGGGGACAGGGGAAAAGCTTTCTTT
CDR3 protein: CSAGDRGKAFF